This TCR beta chain was captured by sequencing in a study of T cell responses to AZD1222 COVID-19 vaccine. Notes on the study in general: Every sample of the repertoires postdated the peak T cell response. Spike-specific TCR breadth and depth went up after people got two AZD1222 doses. Among those given AZD1222, only five to seven were seropositive at baseline. Donor demographics were predominantly white British with a female majority; clonal diversity may be underestimated.

The germline V and J ends were trimmed by 0 bases and 5 bases, with 17 bases remaining between them. Germline CDR1 reads SGHRS; CDR2 reads YFSETQ. There are 16 residues in the CDR3. Clones were read by immunoSEQ multiplex PCR, and TCRdb kept only the in-frame ones, dropping some. The sample carries approximately 150,000 clones, approximately 90% recorded once. In regard to this clone: Its antigen remains unidentified.

The source is an adult who received the AZD1222 COVID-19 vaccine. The chain employs TRBV5-1 and TRBJ1-1, with D uncertain. The sample in question was peripheral blood, obtained 28 days after the second AZD1222 dose. The CDR3 DNA reads as TGCGCCAGCAGCTTGGTGGGTGCGGCGTCTGGGACTGAAGCTTTCTTT. Translation: CASSLVGAASGTEAFF. Using reference TRBV5-1 and TRBJ1-1 for the parts outside the CDR3, the full variable domain is KAGVTQTPRYLIKTRGQQVTLSCSPISGHRSVSWYQQTPGQGLQFLFEYFSETQRNKGNFPGRFSGRQFSNSRSEMNVSTLELGDSALYLCASSLVGAASGTEAFFGQGTRLTVV.